Below, 24 T cell receptor beta chains from the same sample are listed, as sequenced in a study of cytomegalovirus exposure and HLA in healthy donors (dated by TCRdb to about 2017). The library was made by the immunoSEQ multiplex PCR assay. For the multiplex PCR, a mixture combining 60 forward primers for TCR Vbeta segments and 13 reverse primers for TCR Jbeta segments was used. In TCRdb, the immuneACCESS table is reduced to in-frame sequences with V and J assigned. These tables do not hold every clone; where another copy was compared, an unresolved V gene accounts for under half, and the others remain unexplained. The sample table contains some 160,000 clones; only one count was recorded for over 70% of them. 7% of the sample belongs to the ten largest clones. The sample taken for sequencing was PBMCs. Source of these receptors: a woman between 40 and 50 years old in good health and CMV-seropositive.

In DNA form, the CDR3 reads TGCGCCAGCAGCCAAGCAGCGGGGAACACTGAAGCTTTCTTT. As protein: CASSQAAGNTEAFF. The chain joins TRBV4-1 to TRBJ1-1; D is uncertain. CDR3 length: 14 residues. Trimming stripped 1 base from V and 1 base from J, with 7 bases between. Per the germline V gene, CDR1 is MGHRA and CDR2 is YSYEKL.

V gene TRBV5-4 combines with J gene TRBJ2-2; 7 nucleotides line up with TRBD2. Germline lookup yields CDR1 SGHNT and CDR2 YYREEE (reference sequence). J gave up 6 bases and V 5 bases, and 4 bases lay outside the gene matches. This CDR3 is 13 amino acids long. CDR3 DNA sequence: TGTGCCAGCAGTTCCGGGAGGCCCGGGGAGCTGTTTTTT. Its protein is CASSSGRPGELFF.

This clone has more than one count but fewer than ten. This sequence joins TRBV30 and TRBJ1-1, with D possibly matching TRBD1 (5 bases). Germline V gene lookup returns CDR1 GTSNPN and CDR2 SVGIG (reference sequence). V gave up 2 bases and J gave up 11 bases, with 18 bases separating them. This CDR3 is 13 amino acids long. The CDR3 loop reads CAWSSVAARGAFF. The CDR3 DNA is TGTGCCTGGAGTAGCGTCGCCGCCCGGGGGGCTTTCTTT.

The chain carries TRBV19 and TRBJ1-2, with TRBD1 matching over 7 bases. CDR1 LNHDA and CDR2 SQIVND come from the germline V gene (reference sequence). The CDR3 spans 12 residues. With V trimmed by 10 bases and J by 4 bases, 6 bases remained unmatched. CDR3 in DNA: TGTGCCACCATGGACAGGACCTATGGCTACACCTTC. This gives the protein CATMDRTYGYTF.

Turning to this clone: Different DNA sequences within this sample yield the same CDR3. The chain combines TRBV11-2 with TRBJ2-2, with a possible D match to TRBD2 (5 bases). Looked up from germline, CDR1 is SGHAT and CDR2 is FQNNGV. CDR3 length: 14 residues. The V end lost 5 bases, the J end lost 1 base, and 8 bases lay between the germline ends. CDR3 in amino acids: CASSRRGNTGELFF. The CDR3 DNA sequence: TGTGCCAGCAGCCGCCGGGGGAACACCGGGGAGCTGTTTTTT.

This clone was found a few times. The rearrangement uses TRBV30 and TRBJ1-2; maybe TRBD1 (5 bases). This CDR3 comprises 12 residues. The germline gives CDR1 GTSNPN, CDR2 SVGIG (reference sequence). Trimming cost V 2 bases and J 4 bases, with 8 bases left between them. The CDR3 here is CAWSRGSYGYTF. The CDR3 coding sequence is TGTGCCTGGAGTCGGGGGAGCTATGGCTACACCTTC.

This chain uses TRBV5-4 with TRBJ2-5; 8 bases align to TRBD2. With V trimmed by 2 bases and J by 5 bases, 5 bases remained unmatched. The CDR3 extends over 14 amino acids. Germline V gene sequence: CDR1 SGHNT, CDR2 YYREEE (reference sequence). CDR3 loop: CASSLPGGMETQYF. In DNA form, the CDR3 reads TGTGCCAGCAGCTTACCGGGGGGGATGGAGACCCAGTACTTC.

V is TRBV7-3 and J is TRBJ2-2; D possibly corresponds to TRBD1 (7 bases). V was clipped by 5 bases and J by 0 bases, with 10 bases between them. In germline, CDR1 is SGHTA, CDR2 FQGTGA. The length of the CDR3 is 15 residues. CDR3 loop: CASSPGGSNTGELFF. In DNA form, the CDR3 reads TGTGCCAGCAGCCCAGGGGGGTCGAACACCGGGGAGCTGTTTTTT. Drawing the rest from reference TRBV7-3 and TRBJ2-2, the complete variable domain is GAGVSQTPSNKVTEKGKYVELRCDPISGHTALYWYRQSLGQGPEFLIYFQGTGAADDSGLPNDRFFAVRPEGSVSTLKIQRTERGDSAVYLCASSPGGSNTGELFFGEGSRLTVL.

As to this clone: One junction end does not reproduce the germline sequence, and a read error may be involved. This sequence joins TRBV7-9 and TRBJ1-2; D ambiguous. CDR1 is SEHNR and CDR2 is FQNEAQ in the germline V gene (reference sequence). The CDR3 totals 13 residues. CDR3 protein: CSSSLTASGGYTF. The CDR3 DNA follows: TGTTCCAGCAGCCTTACTGCTTCGGGAGGCTACACCTTC.

In this sample, this clone turned up a few times. The J gene is TRBJ1-1, the V gene TRBV7-9, with a weak D call TRBD1 (6 bases). Looked up from germline, CDR1 is SEHNR and CDR2 is FQNEAQ (reference sequence). V lost 5 bases to trimming and J lost 3 bases, with 10 bases between them. The CDR3 covers 13 residues. CDR3 protein: CASSPWTDTEAFF. CDR3 DNA: TGTGCCAGCAGCCCATGGACAGACACTGAAGCTTTCTTT.

On this clone: Within the sample, other DNA sequences also encode this same CDR3. This rearrangement joins TRBV29-1 to TRBJ1-5; 9 bases map to TRBD1. The ends lost 7 bases at V and 4 bases at J; junction bases unmatched: 5. The CDR3 length is 13 residues. Germline V gene lookup returns CDR1 SQVTM and CDR2 ANQGSEA. In DNA form, the CDR3 reads TGCAGCGGCGGACAGGGGCGGAATCAGCCCCAGCATTTT. It codes for CSGGQGRNQPQHF. The whole variable domain, filled in from reference TRBV29-1 and TRBJ1-5, reads SAVISQKPSRDICQRGTSLTIQCQVDSQVTMMFWYRQQPGQSLTLIATANQGSEATYESGFVIDKFPISRPNLTFSTLTVSNMSPEDSSIYLCSGGQGRNQPQHFGDGTRLSIL.

The chain employs TRBV6-6 and TRBJ1-2; 9 positions match TRBD1. This CDR3 is 16 amino acids long. Germline V gene sequence: CDR1 MNHNY, CDR2 SVGAGI (reference sequence). Germline trimming cut 5 bases from V and 8 bases from J; bases unmatched to any gene: 15. The CDR3, as DNA: TGTGCCAGCAGTCAAGGGGCGGACAGGGGAAGTTCCGGCTACACCTTC. Encoded protein: CASSQGADRGSSGYTF.

V usage is TRBV7-9 and J usage is TRBJ2-1; TRBD1 aligns across 8 bases. Losses at the gene ends were 1 base for V and 8 bases for J; bases not matched to a gene: 7. CDR1 is SEHNR and CDR2 is FQNEAQ in the germline V gene (reference sequence). This CDR3 region has 15 residues. The CDR3 sequence: CASSLVRQGNDEQFF. Here the CDR3 DNA reads TGTGCCAGCAGCTTAGTGCGACAGGGGAACGATGAGCAGTTCTTC.

This clone came up once. The V and J genes are TRBV28 and TRBJ1-5, with TRBD1 matching over 9 bases. V shed 7 bases, J shed 7 bases, and the junction held 11 bases outside the gene matches. The CDR3 length is 15 residues. Germline CDR1 reads MDHEN; CDR2 reads SYDVKM. In DNA, the CDR3 is TGTGCCAGCAAGGGACAGGGCATATTCAGCCAGCCCCAGCATTTT. This gives the protein CASKGQGIFSQPQHF. The full variable domain, with the rest looked up from reference TRBV28 and TRBJ1-5, is DVKVTQSSRYLVKRTGEKVFLECVQDMDHENMFWYRQDPGLGLRLIYFSYDVKMKEKGDIPEGYSVSREKKERFSLILESASTNQTSMYLCASKGQGIFSQPQHFGDGTRLSIL.

In this sample, this clone turned up a few times. A read error may account for a junction end that differs from germline. The V gene is TRBV7-9, the J gene TRBJ1-2; weak D call: TRBD1 (6 bases). CDR1 and CDR2 from the germline V gene are SEHNR and FQNEAQ (reference sequence). This CDR3 is built from 12 residues. The CDR3 DNA is TGTGCCAGCAGCAACAGGGACTACGGCTACACCTTC. Translating it yields CASSNRDYGYTF. The variable domain in full, with the rest retrieved from reference TRBV7-9 and TRBJ1-2, is DTGVSQNPRHKITKRGQNVTFRCDPISEHNRLYWYRQTLGQGPEFLTYFQNEAQLEKSRLLSDRFSAERPKGSFSTLEIQRTEQGDSAMYLCASSNRDYGYTFGSGTRLTVV.

J is TRBJ2-3 and V is TRBV7-9; the match to TRBD2 covers 9 bases. CDR1 SEHNR and CDR2 FQNEAQ come from the germline V gene (reference sequence). The CDR3 runs 12 residues. The V and J ends lost 10 bases and 1 base, in that order; junction bases with no gene match: 0. The CDR3 sequence: CATSGGTDTQYF. CDR3 nucleotides: TGTGCCACTAGCGGGGGCACAGATACGCAGTATTTT. The whole variable domain, remainder taken from reference TRBV7-9 and TRBJ2-3, is DTGVSQNPRHKITKRGQNVTFRCDPISEHNRLYWYRQTLGQGPEFLTYFQNEAQLEKSRLLSDRFSAERPKGSFSTLEIQRTEQGDSAMYLCATSGGTDTQYFGPGTRLTVL.

The V gene is TRBV4-3, the J gene TRBJ1-1; D remains unclear. The V and J ends lost 3 bases and 4 bases respectively, with 6 bases between them. The CDR3 totals 12 residues. Germline V gene lookup returns CDR1 LGHNA and CDR2 YSLEER. The CDR3 DNA is TGCGCCAGCAGCCAGGCGGGCACTGAAGCTTTCTTT. This gives the protein CASSQAGTEAFF.

About this clone itself: Compared with germline, one end of the junction differs, possibly owing to a read error. This chain links TRBV5-6 with TRBJ2-3, with 7 positions matching TRBD1. This CDR3 is 13 amino acids long. Germline CDR1 reads SGHDT; CDR2 reads YYEEEE. CDR3 protein: CASSLARTGTQYF. The CDR3 coding sequence is TGTGCCAGCAGCTTAGCTCGGACAGGTACGCAGTATTTT.

This clone was seen just once. The chain links TRBV4-3 to TRBJ2-7, with 7 bases identical to TRBD1. Trimming cost V 2 bases and J 2 bases; bases outside gene matches: 9. The CDR3 sequence is 16 residues long. The germline V gene has CDR1 LGHNA and CDR2 YSLEER. The CDR3 nucleotides are TGCGCCAGCAGCCAACAATACAGGGGAAGGACCTACGAGCAGTACTTC. Amino acids: CASSQQYRGRTYEQYF.

V and J are TRBV5-1 and TRBJ1-5; D perhaps matches TRBD1 (6 bases). CDR1 and CDR2 (germline): SGHRS, YFSETQ. This CDR3 contains 15 residues. V was pared by 0 bases and J by 3 bases, with 10 bases between. CDR3 region: CASSLEAGDNQPQHF. The CDR3 nucleotides read TGCGCCAGCAGCTTGGAGGCAGGGGACAATCAGCCCCAGCATTTT. The whole variable domain, filled in from reference TRBV5-1 and TRBJ1-5, reads KAGVTQTPRYLIKTRGQQVTLSCSPISGHRSVSWYQQTPGQGLQFLFEYFSETQRNKGNFPGRFSGRQFSNSRSEMNVSTLELGDSALYLCASSLEAGDNQPQHFGDGTRLSIL.

A remark on this clone: The same CDR3 is also encoded by other DNA sequences in this sample. This chain uses TRBV7-9 with TRBJ2-5; perhaps TRBD1 as D (5 bases). Trimming stripped 1 base from V and 4 bases from J, with 13 bases between. The CDR3 runs 15 residues. CDR1 SEHNR and CDR2 FQNEAQ come from the germline V gene (reference sequence). The CDR3 region is CASSLVGQGGETQYF. The CDR3 DNA sequence: TGTGCCAGCAGCTTAGTGGGCCAGGGCGGAGAGACCCAGTACTTC. The whole variable domain, remainder taken from reference TRBV7-9 and TRBJ2-5, is DTGVSQNPRHKITKRGQNVTFRCDPISEHNRLYWYRQTLGQGPEFLTYFQNEAQLEKSRLLSDRFSAERPKGSFSTLEIQRTEQGDSAMYLCASSLVGQGGETQYFGPGTRLLVL.

V usage is TRBV19 and J usage is TRBJ1-5; 8 bases match TRBD1. This CDR3 contains 16 residues. Per germline, CDR1 LNHDA and CDR2 SQIVND (reference sequence). Unmatched junction bases numbered 5, after V lost 4 bases and J lost 0 bases. The CDR3 loop is CASSTTGGYSNQPQHF. CDR3 DNA sequence: TGTGCCAGTAGTACAACAGGGGGGTATAGCAATCAGCCCCAGCATTTT.

The rearrangement links TRBV9 to TRBJ2-1; 9 nucleotides align to TRBD2. Trimming cost V 4 bases and J 6 bases; bases outside gene matches: 5. Germline V gives CDR1 SGDLS, CDR2 YYNGEE. The CDR3 consists of 14 residues. CDR3 nucleotides: TGTGCCAGCAGCTCATCAGCGGGGGGCAATGAGCAGTTCTTC. Translated, it gives CASSSSAGGNEQFF. Supplemented by reference TRBV9 and TRBJ2-1, the full variable domain reads DSGVTQTPKHLITATGQRVTLRCSPRSGDLSVYWYQQSLDQGLQFLIQYYNGEERAKGNILERFSAQQFPDLHSELNLSSLELGDSALYFCASSSSAGGNEQFFGPGTRLTVL.

This clone has at least ten counts. The chain is built from TRBV13 and TRBJ1-2; tentative D call: TRBD1 (5 bases). The ends were cut back, 7 bases at V and 4 bases at J, with 16 bases in the middle. The CDR3 totals 14 residues. Per the germline V gene, CDR1 is PRHDT and CDR2 is FYEKMQ (reference sequence). The CDR3 reads CASTRTGGGYGYTF. The CDR3 bases are TGTGCCAGCACTCGAACTGGGGGGGGCTATGGCTACACCTTC.